The 2 T cell receptor beta chains presented below share a single source sample, sequenced in a study of blood T cell repertoires in COVID-19 (dated by TCRdb to the early 2020s). The library was made by the immunoSEQ multiplex PCR assay. Drawn from immuneACCESS, this table holds only the in-frame rearrangements with V and J called that TCRdb kept. Clones are partly lost; checked studies trace under half to an unresolved V gene and leave the rest unexplained. Present in this sample are about 140,000 clones, around 78% of which were seen just once. The ten top clones hold 1.9% of the sample. The sample comprised peripheral blood. The source is a woman aged 55-69 years with acute or convalescent COVID-19.

The V call is TRBV4-1, the J call TRBJ1-1; TRBD1 might be the D (5 bases). The V gene lost 0 bases and the J gene lost 11 bases, with 13 bases spanning the gap. Germline V lookup: CDR1 MGHRA, CDR2 YSYEKL. The CDR3 extends over 13 amino acids. The CDR3 loop reads CASSQEGPSGAFF. The CDR3 DNA sequence: TGCGCCAGCAGCCAAGAGGGGCCGTCCGGTGCTTTCTTT.

This sequence joins TRBV5-4 and TRBJ2-1, with a possible D match to TRBD2 (5 bases). Germline loops: CDR1 SGHNT, CDR2 YYREEE (reference sequence). The CDR3 extends over 13 amino acids. V was shortened by 0 bases and J by 10 bases, with 11 bases between the two germline ends. The CDR3 DNA follows: TGTGCCAGCAGCTTGGACGACGGGAACGAGCAGTTCTTC. Its protein is CASSLDDGNEQFF.